The 9 T cell receptor beta chains given below trace back to one sample, sequenced in a study of blood T cell repertoires in COVID-19. TCRdb's table, derived via immunoSEQ multiplex PCR, lists solely in-frame clones and lacks some. The sample gives 97,000 or so clones, around 79% of which show up once; 15% to 20% is in the top ten. Input material: peripheral blood. These receptors all stem from a woman older than 75 with active or convalescent COVID-19.

The chain employs TRBV4-3 and TRBJ1-2; D might be TRBD1 (6 bases). The CDR3 is made up of 14 amino acids. The germline CDR1 and CDR2 sequences are LGHNA and YSLEER. V shed 1 base and J shed 2 bases, with 8 bases lying between them. In DNA, the CDR3 is TGCGCCAGCAGCCAAGCCGGGACAAACTATGGCTACACCTTC. It yields the protein CASSQAGTNYGYTF.

V and J are TRBV9 and TRBJ2-4; TRBD2 agrees at 13 bases. Germline assignment: CDR1 SGDLS and CDR2 YYNGEE. Trimming at V came to 3 bases and at J to 6 bases, leaving 6 bases not matched to a gene. This CDR3 has 16 amino acids. For the CDR3, the DNA is TGTGCCAGCAGCGCACTAGCGGGAGGGCCCGGAAACATTCAGTACTTC. It specifies CASSALAGGPGNIQYF.

The J gene is TRBJ2-7, the V gene TRBV7-2, with 7 bases matching TRBD2. With V trimmed by 3 bases and J by 1 base, 3 bases remained unmatched. Per germline, CDR1 SGHTA and CDR2 FQGNSA. The CDR3 sequence is 14 residues long. The CDR3 loop reads CASSLWGGSYEQYF. The CDR3 DNA follows: TGTGCCAGCAGCTTGTGGGGGGGATCCTACGAGCAGTACTTC.

The V and J genes are TRBV7-2 and TRBJ2-1; tentatively, D is TRBD1 (6 bases). The CDR3 length is 13 residues. CDR1 is SGHTA and CDR2 is FQGNSA in the germline V gene. V was clipped by 4 bases and J by 7 bases, with 11 bases between them. The CDR3 here is CASSSGQLNEQFF. The CDR3 nucleotides are TGTGCCAGCAGCTCGGGACAACTGAATGAGCAGTTCTTC.

The chain is built from TRBV19 and TRBJ2-3, with TRBD2 identical over 9 bases. The germline V gene encodes CDR1 LNHDA and CDR2 SQIVND (reference sequence). The CDR3 length is 16 residues. Losses at the gene ends were 1 base for V and 4 bases for J; bases not matched to a gene: 6. The CDR3 DNA reads as TGTGCCAGTAGTATAGTTAGCGGGAGCGGCGCAGATACGCAGTATTTT. It codes for CASSIVSGSGADTQYF.

The chain has TRBV7-2 and TRBJ2-5, with 11 bases lining up with TRBD2. The ends lost 3 bases at V and 5 bases at J; junction bases unmatched: 11. CDR3 length equals 17 residues. In germline, CDR1 is SGHTA, CDR2 FQGNSA. CDR3 in DNA: TGTGCCAGCAGCTTCCGGCTAGCGGGAGGATGGAGTGAGACCCAGTACTTC. Translated, it gives CASSFRLAGGWSETQYF.

CDR3 residues: CASSFLAGPTGELFF. In DNA form, the CDR3 reads TGTGCCAGCAGCTTCCTAGCGGGACCCACCGGGGAGCTGTTTTTT. This chain links TRBV11-2 with TRBJ2-2; TRBD2 aligns across 9 bases. Per germline, CDR1 SGHAT and CDR2 FQNNGV. This CDR3 has 15 residues. V lost 3 bases, J lost 4 bases, and 3 bases stayed unmatched.

This sequence joins TRBV5-4 and TRBJ2-2; D not resolved. Trimming pared 1 base from V and 0 bases from J, leaving 4 bases between. Germline loops: CDR1 SGHNT, CDR2 YYREEE (reference sequence). This CDR3 is built from 14 residues. The CDR3 sequence: CASSLISNTGELFF. CDR3 bases: TGTGCCAGCAGCTTGATATCGAACACCGGGGAGCTGTTTTTT. The full variable domain, in which reference TRBV5-4 and TRBJ2-2 provide the parts outside the CDR3, is ETGVTQSPTHLIKTRGQQVTLRCSSQSGHNTVSWYQQALGQGPQFIFQYYREEENGRGNFPPRFSGLQFPNYSSELNVNALELDDSALYLCASSLISNTGELFFGEGSRLTVL.

The V gene is TRBV27, the J gene TRBJ2-1; 8 bases are shared with TRBD1. This CDR3 has 15 amino acids. V lost 6 bases and J lost 7; bases outside the gene matches: 11. CDR1 MNHEY and CDR2 SMNVEV come from the germline V gene (reference sequence). CDR3 in DNA: TGTGCCAGCAGCCTAGCCAGGGGGCACGGGAATGAGCAGTTCTTC. It is translated as CASSLARGHGNEQFF.